Each of the 11 T cell receptor beta chains below was sequenced from the same sample in a study of blood T cell repertoires in COVID-19. Assay: immunoSEQ multiplex PCR; the TCRdb copy retains only in-frame clones and omits some. This sample carries over 200,000 clones, roughly 80% of them seen once, and the ten largest clones take roughly 5%. Sequenced material: peripheral blood. These receptors were collected from a human donor in a cohort sampled during active COVID-19.

This clone was seen once. This chain uses TRBV7-2 with TRBJ1-5; D might be TRBD1 (6 bases). This CDR3 contains 15 residues. Germline loops: CDR1 SGHTA, CDR2 FQGNSA. Trimming took off 4 bases at V and 0 bases at J, with 10 bases between the two ends. CDR3 bases: TGTGCCAGCAGCTCCGGGACATTTAGCAATCAGCCCCAGCATTTT. Translation: CASSSGTFSNQPQHF.

Only a few counts were recorded for this clone. The chain carries TRBV6-4 and TRBJ2-7; D may be TRBD2 (5 bases). The length of the CDR3 is 14 residues. Trimming took off 1 base at V and 3 bases at J, with 10 bases between the two ends. The germline gives CDR1 MRHNA, CDR2 SNTAGT. This CDR3 is CASSDLPRVYEQYF. The CDR3 DNA is TGTGCCAGCAGTGACTTACCGAGGGTCTACGAGCAGTACTTC.

This clone was found once. J is TRBJ1-1 and V is TRBV18, with D tentatively TRBD1 (6 bases). Germline V gene sequence: CDR1 KGHSH, CDR2 LQKENI. Trimming shortened V by 6 bases and J by 3 bases, and 20 bases separated the two germline ends. The CDR3 contains 16 residues. CDR3 sequence reads: CASSKILQGVDTEAFF. In nucleotides, the CDR3 is TGTGCCAGCTCGAAAATACTACAGGGAGTGGACACTGAAGCTTTCTTT. The variable domain in full, completed from reference TRBV18 and TRBJ1-1, reads NAGVMQNPRHLVRRRGQEARLRCSPMKGHSHVYWYRQLPEEGLKFMVYLQKENIIDESGMPKERFSAEFPKEGPSILRIQQVVRGDSAAYFCASSKILQGVDTEAFFGQGTRLTVV.

CDR3: CASSPIANRGGTEAFF. In DNA, the CDR3 is TGTGCCAGCTCACCAATCGCTAATAGGGGAGGAACTGAAGCTTTCTTT. The chain carries TRBV18 and TRBJ1-1; tentatively, D is TRBD1 (5 bases). Germline CDR1 KGHSH, CDR2 LQKENI. The CDR3 length is 16 residues. Trimming pared 2 bases from V and 5 bases from J, leaving 18 bases between.

The chain couples TRBV12-3 or TRBV12-4 to TRBJ2-3, with no clear D. Trimming left V 7 bases short and J 5 bases short, with 7 bases between. The CDR3 sequence is 11 residues long. CDR3 loop: CASTLRDTQYF. CDR3 sequence (DNA): TGTGCCAGCACCCTGAGAGATACGCAGTATTTT.

The chain has TRBV5-6 and TRBJ1-2; 10 nucleotides align to TRBD1. The CDR3 has 15 amino acids. Germline V CDR1 and CDR2: SGHDT, YYEEEE. The ends lost 5 bases at V and 7 bases at J; junction bases unmatched: 11. CDR3 nucleotide sequence: TGTGCCAGCAGGTTGCGAGACAGGGGGCTAGGTGGCTACACCTTC. It yields the protein CASRLRDRGLGGYTF.

The chain combines TRBV19 with TRBJ2-7; maybe TRBD1 (5 bases). V dropped 2 bases and J dropped 2 bases, with 10 bases sitting between them. The CDR3 runs 14 residues. In germline, CDR1 is LNHDA, CDR2 SQIVND (reference sequence). CDR3: CASSILQGPYEQYF. CDR3 in DNA: TGTGCCAGTAGTATACTCCAGGGTCCCTACGAGCAGTACTTC.

The table lists this clone with many counts. The gene calls are TRBV4-1 and TRBJ2-1; 8 bases line up with TRBD2. The CDR3 has 17 amino acids. Germline V gene lookup returns CDR1 MGHRA and CDR2 YSYEKL. V was pared by 1 base and J by 3 bases, with 8 bases of the junction left unmatched. The CDR3 is CASSQVVAGSVYNEQFF. CDR3 nucleotide sequence: TGCGCCAGCAGCCAAGTCGTAGCGGGATCGGTCTACAATGAGCAGTTCTTC.

This chain uses TRBV27 with TRBJ2-5; 15 nucleotides agree with TRBD2. The CDR3 consists of 19 residues. CDR1 and CDR2 from the germline V gene are MNHEY and SMNVEV (reference sequence). The ends lost 2 bases at V and 2 bases at J; junction bases unmatched: 9. The CDR3 loop reads CASSLAGLAGGLWQETQYF. The CDR3 region has the DNA TGTGCCAGCAGTTTAGCTGGACTAGCGGGAGGGCTGTGGCAAGAGACCCAGTACTTC.

The chain employs TRBV9 and TRBJ1-3; 8 bases map to TRBD1. V trimming: 3 bases; J trimming: 8 bases; junction bases outside the gene matches: 7. Germline CDR1 reads SGDLS; CDR2 reads YYNGEE. This CDR3 is built from 14 residues. The CDR3 DNA reads as TGTGCCAGCAGCGCAGGGGGCCTGGGGGACACCATATATTTT. Its protein is CASSAGGLGDTIYF. The full variable domain, with the rest looked up from reference TRBV9 and TRBJ1-3, is DSGVTQTPKHLITATGQRVTLRCSPRSGDLSVYWYQQSLDQGLQFLIQYYNGEERAKGNILERFSAQQFPDLHSELNLSSLELGDSALYFCASSAGGLGDTIYFGEGSWLTVV.

Worth noting for this clone: Additional DNA sequences in this sample encode the identical CDR3. J is TRBJ2-1 and V is TRBV28; 12 nucleotides match TRBD2. CDR3 size: 15 residues. J gave up 4 bases and V 6 bases, and 4 bases lay outside the gene matches. CDR1 is MDHEN and CDR2 is SYDVKM in the germline V gene. CDR3 DNA sequence: TGTGCCAGCAGCCTAGCGGGAGGGTCATACAATGAGCAGTTCTTC. This codes for CASSLAGGSYNEQFF.